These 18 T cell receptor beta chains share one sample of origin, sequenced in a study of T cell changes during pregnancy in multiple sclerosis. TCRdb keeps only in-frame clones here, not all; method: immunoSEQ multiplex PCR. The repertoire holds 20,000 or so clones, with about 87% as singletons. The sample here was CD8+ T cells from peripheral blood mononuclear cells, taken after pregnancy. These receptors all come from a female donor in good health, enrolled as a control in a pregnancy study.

The CDR3 region is CASSLSGGYQETQYF. As DNA, the CDR3 is TGTGCCAGCAGCCTTAGCGGGGGTTACCAAGAGACCCAGTACTTC. V usage is TRBV7-7 and J usage is TRBJ2-5, with 9 positions matching TRBD2. There are 15 residues in the CDR3. V lost 5 bases and J lost 0; bases outside the gene matches: 4. Looked up from germline, CDR1 is SSHAT and CDR2 is FNYEAQ (reference sequence). Filled out from reference TRBV7-7 and TRBJ2-5, the complete variable domain reads GAGVSQSPRYKVTKRGQDVTLRCDPISSHATLYWYQQALGQGPEFLTYFNYEAQPDKSGLPSDRFSAERPEGSISTLTIQRTEQRDSAMYRCASSLSGGYQETQYFGPGTRLLVL.

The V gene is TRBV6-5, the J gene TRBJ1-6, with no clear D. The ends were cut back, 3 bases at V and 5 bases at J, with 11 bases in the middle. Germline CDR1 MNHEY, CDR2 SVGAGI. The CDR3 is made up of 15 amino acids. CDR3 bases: TGTGCCAGCAGTTATCGTACGGGAAATAATTCACCCCTCCACTTT. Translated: CASSYRTGNNSPLHF.

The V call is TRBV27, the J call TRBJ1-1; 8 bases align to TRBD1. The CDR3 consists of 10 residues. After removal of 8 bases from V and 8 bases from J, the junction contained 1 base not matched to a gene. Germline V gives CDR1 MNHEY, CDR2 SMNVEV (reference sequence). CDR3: CASGQGEAFF. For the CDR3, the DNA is TGTGCCAGCGGACAGGGAGAAGCTTTCTTT.

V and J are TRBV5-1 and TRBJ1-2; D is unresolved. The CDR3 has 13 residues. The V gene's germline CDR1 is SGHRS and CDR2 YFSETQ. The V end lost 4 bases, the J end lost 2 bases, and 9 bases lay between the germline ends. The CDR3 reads CASSETRNYGYTF. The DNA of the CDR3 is TGCGCCAGCAGCGAGACACGGAACTATGGCTACACCTTC.

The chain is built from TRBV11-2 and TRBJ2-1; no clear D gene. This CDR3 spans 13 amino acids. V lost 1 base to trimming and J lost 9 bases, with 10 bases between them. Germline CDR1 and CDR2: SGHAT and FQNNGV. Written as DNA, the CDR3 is TGTGCCAGCAGCTTAGCCGTTCCGTCTGAGCAGTTCTTC. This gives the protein CASSLAVPSEQFF. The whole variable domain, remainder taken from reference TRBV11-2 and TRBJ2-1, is EAGVAQSPRYKIIEKRQSVAFWCNPISGHATLYWYQQILGQGPKLLIQFQNNGVVDDSQLPKDRFSAERLKGVDSTLKIQPAKLEDSAVYLCASSLAVPSEQFFGPGTRLTVL.

The CDR3 spells CASSFGSTEAFF. In nucleotides, the CDR3 is TGTGCCAGCAGCTTCGGGTCCACTGAAGCTTTCTTT. This chain links TRBV7-9 with TRBJ1-1, with D hard to call. The CDR3 runs 12 residues. The germline V and J ends were trimmed by 3 bases and 4 bases, with 6 bases remaining between them. Per germline, CDR1 SEHNR and CDR2 FQNEAQ (reference sequence).

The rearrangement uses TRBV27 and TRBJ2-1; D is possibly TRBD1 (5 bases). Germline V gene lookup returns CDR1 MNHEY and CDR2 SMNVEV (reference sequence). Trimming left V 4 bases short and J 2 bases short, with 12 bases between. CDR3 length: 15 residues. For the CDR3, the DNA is TGTGCCAGCAGTTCCGACAGAACCACCTACAATGAGCAGTTCTTC. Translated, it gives CASSSDRTTYNEQFF.

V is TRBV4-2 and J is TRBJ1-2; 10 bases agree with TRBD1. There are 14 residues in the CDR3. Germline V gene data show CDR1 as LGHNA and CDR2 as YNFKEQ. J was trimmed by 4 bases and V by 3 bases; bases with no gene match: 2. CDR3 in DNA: TGTGCCAGCAGCCAGGGACAGGGGATCTATGGCTACACCTTC. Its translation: CASSQGQGIYGYTF.

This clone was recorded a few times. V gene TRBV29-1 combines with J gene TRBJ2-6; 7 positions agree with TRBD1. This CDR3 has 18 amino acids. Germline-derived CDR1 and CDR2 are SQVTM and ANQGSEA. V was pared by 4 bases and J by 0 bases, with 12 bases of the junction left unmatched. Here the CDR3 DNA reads TGCAGCGTTGTGTGGGGGCAGGGGGTACCCTCTGGGGCCAACGTCCTGACTTTC. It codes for CSVVWGQGVPSGANVLTF. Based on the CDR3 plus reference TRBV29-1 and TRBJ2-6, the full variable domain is SAVISQKPSRDICQRGTSLTIQCQVDSQVTMMFWYRQQPGQSLTLIATANQGSEATYESGFVIDKFPISRPNLTFSTLTVSNMSPEDSSIYLCSVVWGQGVPSGANVLTFGAGSRLTVL.

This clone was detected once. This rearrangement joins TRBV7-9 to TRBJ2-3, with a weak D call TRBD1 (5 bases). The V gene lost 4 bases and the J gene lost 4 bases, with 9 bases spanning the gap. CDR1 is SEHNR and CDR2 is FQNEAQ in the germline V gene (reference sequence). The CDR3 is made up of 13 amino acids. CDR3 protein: CASSSLGADTQYF. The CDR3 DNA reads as TGTGCCAGCAGCTCTCTAGGGGCAGATACGCAGTATTTT. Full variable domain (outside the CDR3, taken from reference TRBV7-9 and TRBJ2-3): DTGVSQNPRHKITKRGQNVTFRCDPISEHNRLYWYRQTLGQGPEFLTYFQNEAQLEKSRLLSDRFSAERPKGSFSTLEIQRTEQGDSAMYLCASSSLGADTQYFGPGTRLTVL.

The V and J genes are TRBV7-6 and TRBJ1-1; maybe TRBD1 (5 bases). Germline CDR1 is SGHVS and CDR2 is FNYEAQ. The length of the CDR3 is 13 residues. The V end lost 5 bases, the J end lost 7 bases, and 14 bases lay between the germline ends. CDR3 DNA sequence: TGTGCCAGCAGCGCCCGACAGAGAGGTGAAGCTTTCTTT. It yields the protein CASSARQRGEAFF.

CDR3 sequence reads: CATSRGPGYSYNEQFF. CDR3 bases: TGTGCCACCAGCAGGGGCCCCGGCTACTCCTACAATGAGCAGTTCTTC. The V and J genes are TRBV15 and TRBJ2-1; D remains unclear. The CDR3 is 16 amino acids. Trimming stripped 3 bases from V and 0 bases from J, with 12 bases between. Germline assignment: CDR1 LNHNV and CDR2 YYDKDF (reference sequence).

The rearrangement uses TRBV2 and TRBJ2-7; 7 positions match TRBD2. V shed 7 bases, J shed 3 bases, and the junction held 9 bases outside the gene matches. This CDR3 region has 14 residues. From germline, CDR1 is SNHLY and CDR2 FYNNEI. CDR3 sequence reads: CASISGTKYYEQYF. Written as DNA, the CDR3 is TGTGCCAGCATCTCCGGGACTAAGTACTACGAGCAGTACTTC.

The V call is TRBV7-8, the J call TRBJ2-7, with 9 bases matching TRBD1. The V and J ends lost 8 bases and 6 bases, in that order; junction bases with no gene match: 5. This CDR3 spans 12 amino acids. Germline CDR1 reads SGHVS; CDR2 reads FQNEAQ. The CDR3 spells CASHTGGLEQYF. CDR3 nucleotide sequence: TGTGCCAGCCATACAGGGGGCCTCGAGCAGTACTTC.

CDR3: CASSQEGSRDGYTF. CDR3 sequence (DNA): TGCGCCAGCAGCCAAGAGGGATCCAGGGATGGCTACACCTTC. V and J are TRBV4-1 and TRBJ1-2; possible D gene TRBD1, 5 bases. The V end was cut by 0 bases, the J end by 6 bases, with 11 bases between. Per the germline V gene, CDR1 is MGHRA and CDR2 is YSYEKL. The CDR3 loop spans 14 amino acids.

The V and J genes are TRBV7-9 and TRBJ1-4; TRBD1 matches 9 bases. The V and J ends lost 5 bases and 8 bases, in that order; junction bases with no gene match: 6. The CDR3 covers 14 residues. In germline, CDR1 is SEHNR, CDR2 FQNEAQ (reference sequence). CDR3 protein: CASSPGQGGEKLFF. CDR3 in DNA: TGTGCCAGCAGCCCGGGACAGGGTGGGGAAAAACTGTTTTTT.

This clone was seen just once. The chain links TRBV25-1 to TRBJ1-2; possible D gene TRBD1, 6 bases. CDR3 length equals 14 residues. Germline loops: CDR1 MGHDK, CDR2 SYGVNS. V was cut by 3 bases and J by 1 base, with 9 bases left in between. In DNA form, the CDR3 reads TGTGCCAGCAGTGACAGGGGAGTTAACTATGGCTACACCTTC. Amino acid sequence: CASSDRGVNYGYTF.

DNA of the CDR3: TGTGCCAGCAGCTGGGGATATGGTAGCGGGGAGACCCAGTACTTC. Encoded protein: CASSWGYGSGETQYF. The chain is built from TRBV7-3 and TRBJ2-5, with 7 positions matching TRBD2. The germline V gene has CDR1 SGHTA and CDR2 FQGTGA. J was trimmed by 5 bases and V by 4 bases; bases with no gene match: 10. The CDR3 is 15 amino acids. The variable domain in full, with the rest retrieved from reference TRBV7-3 and TRBJ2-5, is GAGVSQTPSNKVTEKGKYVELRCDPISGHTALYWYRQSLGQGPEFLIYFQGTGAADDSGLPNDRFFAVRPEGSVSTLKIQRTERGDSAVYLCASSWGYGSGETQYFGPGTRLLVL.